This TCR beta chain was captured by sequencing in a study of blood T cell repertoires in COVID-19. Study information: Acute-phase and convalescent COVID-19 samples originated in the United States, Italy and Spain. From T cells, B-cell-depleted T cells, or PBMCs came the material, which was cDNA or gDNA.

This clone was seen more than once but under ten times. The table came from immunoSEQ multiplex PCR; TCRdb's copy has only in-frame clones and leaves some out. The table records some 160,000 clones, roughly 75% of them present only once. The CDR3 is 14 residues long. Trimming took off 5 bases at V and 0 bases at J, with 8 bases between the two ends. Germline CDR1 and CDR2: MNHEY and SMNVEV (reference sequence). Sequencing was performed on peripheral blood. The clonotype originates from a man in his 70s with active or convalescent COVID-19. This chain links TRBV27 with TRBJ1-5, with a tentative D call TRBD1 (6 bases). This CDR3 is CASSPQGSNQPQHF. The CDR3 region has the DNA TGTGCCAGCAGTCCACAGGGTAGCAATCAGCCCCAGCATTTT.